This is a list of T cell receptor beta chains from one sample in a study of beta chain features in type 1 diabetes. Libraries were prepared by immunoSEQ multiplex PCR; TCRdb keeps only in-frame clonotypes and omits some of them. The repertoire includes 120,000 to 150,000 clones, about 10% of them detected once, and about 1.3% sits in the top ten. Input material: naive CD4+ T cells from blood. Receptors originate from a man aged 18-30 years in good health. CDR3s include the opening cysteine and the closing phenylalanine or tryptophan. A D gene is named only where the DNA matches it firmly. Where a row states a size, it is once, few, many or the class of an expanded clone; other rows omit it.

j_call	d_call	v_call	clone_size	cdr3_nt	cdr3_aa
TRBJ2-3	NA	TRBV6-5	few	TGTGCCAGCAGACTACCAGGCACAGATACGCAGTATTTT	CASRLPGTDTQYF
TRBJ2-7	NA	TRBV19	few	TGTGCCAGTAGCCCCGGGTACGGATCCGTTTACGAGCAGTACTTC	CASSPGYGSVYEQYF
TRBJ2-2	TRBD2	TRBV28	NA	TGTGCCAGCCTAGTAGCGGGGGGAACCGGGGAGCTGTTTTTT	CASLVAGGTGELFF
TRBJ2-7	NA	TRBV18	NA	TGTGCCAGCTCACCAGGCGACTCCCTCGCCTACGAGCAGTACTTC	CASSPGDSLAYEQYF
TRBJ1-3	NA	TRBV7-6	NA	TGTGCCAGCAGCTTAAATACTGGAAACACCATATATTTT	CASSLNTGNTIYF
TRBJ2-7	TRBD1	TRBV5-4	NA	TGTGCCAGCACCCGGGGGACAGGGGGCGCCTACGAGCAGTACTTC	CASTRGTGGAYEQYF
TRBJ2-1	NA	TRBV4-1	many	TGCGCCAGCAGCCAAGGTGGCAGGGTGAAGGAAGGTGAGCAGTTCTTC	CASSQGGRVKEGEQFF
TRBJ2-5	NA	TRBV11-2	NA	TGTGCCAGCAGGAGCACGGAGACCCAGTACTTC	CASRSTETQYF
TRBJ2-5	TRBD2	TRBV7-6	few	TGTGCCAGCAGCCTAGGACTAGCGGGGGCTCAAGAGACCCAGTACTTC	CASSLGLAGAQETQYF
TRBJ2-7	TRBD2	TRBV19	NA	TGTGCCAGTAGGAAACATCTCCCTAGCGGGGGGGCGCCCTACGAGCAGTACTTC	CASRKHLPSGGAPYEQYF
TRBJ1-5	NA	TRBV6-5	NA	TGTGCCAGCAGCCTTAACACAGGCGAGCCCCAGCATTTT	CASSLNTGEPQHF
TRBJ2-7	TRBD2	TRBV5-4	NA	TGTGCCAGCAGCTTGGCCCCTAGCGGGGGACCTGCGTACGAGCAGTACTTC	CASSLAPSGGPAYEQYF
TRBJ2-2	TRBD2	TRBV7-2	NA	TGTGCCAGCAGCTTAGGGCTAGCGGGGAACACCGGGGAGCTGTTTTTT	CASSLGLAGNTGELFF
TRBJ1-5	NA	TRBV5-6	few	TGTGCCAGCAGCAGCAGGGTAACGCGGCAGCCCCAGCATTTT	CASSSRVTRQPQHF
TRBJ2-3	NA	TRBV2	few	TGTGCCAGCAGATTAGACCAGGCTGATACGCAGTATTTT	CASRLDQADTQYF
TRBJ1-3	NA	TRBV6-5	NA	TGTGCCAGCCGGGGGTATGGAAACACCATATATTTT	CASRGYGNTIYF
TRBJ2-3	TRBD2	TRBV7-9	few	TGTGCCAGCAGCTTAAGTACGGGGGGGGAGAGATATACGCAGTATTTT	CASSLSTGGERYTQYF
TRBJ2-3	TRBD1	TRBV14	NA	TGTGCCAGCAGCCCCAAGGGACAGGGCCCAGATACGCAGTATTTT	CASSPKGQGPDTQYF
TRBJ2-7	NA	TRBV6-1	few	TGTGCCAGCAGATCCGACAGGACCGTCGCCTACGAGCAGTACTTC	CASRSDRTVAYEQYF
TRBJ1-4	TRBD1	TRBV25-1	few	TGTGCCAGCAGTGAATCGGGACAGGGGGTTGGTGAAAAACTGTTTTTT	CASSESGQGVGEKLFF
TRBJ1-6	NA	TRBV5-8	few	TGTGCCAGCAGCTTGGGCGGTCAGTGGAACGATTCACCCCTCCACTTT	CASSLGGQWNDSPLHF
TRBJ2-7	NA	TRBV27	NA	TGTGCCAGCAGACCCCGAACAGCGGACGAGCAGTACTTC	CASRPRTADEQYF
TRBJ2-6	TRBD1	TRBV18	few	TGTGCCAGCTCACGCGACAGGGCGACCTCTGGGGCCAACGTCCTGACTTTC	CASSRDRATSGANVLTF
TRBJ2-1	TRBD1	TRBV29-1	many	TGCAGCGTGCGAGGACAGGGACCCTACAATGAGCAGTTCTTC	CSVRGQGPYNEQFF
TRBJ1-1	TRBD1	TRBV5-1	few	TGCGCCAGCAGCTCAGGGGGGAGGATGAACACTGAAGCTTTCTTT	CASSSGGRMNTEAFF
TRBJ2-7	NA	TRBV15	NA	TGTGCCACCAGCAGGGCCCAGACAGGTGGGAACTACGAGCAGTACTTC	CATSRAQTGGNYEQYF
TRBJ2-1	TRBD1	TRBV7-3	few	TGTGCCAGCAGCCCGGGACAGATAACCTACAATGAGCAGTTCTTC	CASSPGQITYNEQFF
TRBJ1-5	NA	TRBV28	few	TGTGCCAGCAGTTCCCCACAGGGACCCAATCAGCCCCAGCATTTT	CASSSPQGPNQPQHF
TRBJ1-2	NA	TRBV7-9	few	TGTGCCAGCAGCTTCGGGGTGGGGAACTATGGCTACACCTTC	CASSFGVGNYGYTF
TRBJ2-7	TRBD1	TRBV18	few	TGTGCCAGCTCACCGGGACAGGTAACCTACGAGCAGTACTTC	CASSPGQVTYEQYF
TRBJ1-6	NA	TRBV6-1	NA	TGTGCCAGCAGTGAACGGGTGACAGGTGGTTCACCCCTCCACTTT	CASSERVTGGSPLHF
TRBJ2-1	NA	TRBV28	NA	TGTGCCAGCAGTGCCCCAGGGGGGCCTTTGAATGAGCAGTTCTTC	CASSAPGGPLNEQFF
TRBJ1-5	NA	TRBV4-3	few	TGCGCCAGCAGCCAAGACCTGAGTCAGCCCCAGCATTTT	CASSQDLSQPQHF
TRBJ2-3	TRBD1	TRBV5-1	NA	TGCGCCAGCAGCCTAGGGGACAGGGCCACAGATACGCAGTATTTT	CASSLGDRATDTQYF
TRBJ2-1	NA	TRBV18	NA	TGTGCCAGCTCACACCGGGACGCGGGGGCTTTTGAGCAGTTCTTC	CASSHRDAGAFEQFF
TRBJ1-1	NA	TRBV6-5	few	TGTGCCAGTACAGGGACAACAAGGATAGGGGAAGCTTTCTTT	CASTGTTRIGEAFF
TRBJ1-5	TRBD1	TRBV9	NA	TGTGCCAGCAGCGTAGACGGGACAGGGAACCAGCCCCAGCATTTT	CASSVDGTGNQPQHF
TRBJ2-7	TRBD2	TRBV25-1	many	TGTGCCAGCAGTGTGCAGACAGCGGGGGGCGAGCAGTACTTC	CASSVQTAGGEQYF
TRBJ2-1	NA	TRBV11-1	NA	TGTGCCAGCAGCTTAGGGGGGGGCGCCGTGATCAGCTCCTACAATGAGCAGTTCTTC	CASSLGGGAVISSYNEQFF
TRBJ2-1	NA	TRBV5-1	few	TGCGCCAGCAGCTTGTCGACCGGGATTCCCTACAATGAGCAGTTCTTC	CASSLSTGIPYNEQFF
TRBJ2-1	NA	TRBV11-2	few	TGTGCCAGCAGCCCCTGGGGGGAGAGCTCCTACAATGAGCAGTTCTTC	CASSPWGESSYNEQFF
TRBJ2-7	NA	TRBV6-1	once	TGTGCCAGCAGTCGCGGGACCCTGGGCTCCTACGAGCAGTACTTC	CASSRGTLGSYEQYF
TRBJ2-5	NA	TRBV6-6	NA	TGTGCCAGCAGCACAGGCGGTCGGGAGACCCAGTACTTC	CASSTGGRETQYF
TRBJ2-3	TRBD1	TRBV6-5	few	TGTGCCAGCAGTTACTTGGGGACAGGGGGCTCCGATACGCAGTATTTT	CASSYLGTGGSDTQYF
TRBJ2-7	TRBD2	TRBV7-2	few	TGTGCCAGCAGCTTAGTTAGCGGGGGGACCTACGAGCAGTACTTC	CASSLVSGGTYEQYF
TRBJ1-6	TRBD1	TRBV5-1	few	TGCGCCAGCAGCTTCGGACAGGGTAATTCACCCCTCCACTTT	CASSFGQGNSPLHF
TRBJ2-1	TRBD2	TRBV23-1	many	TGCGCCAGCAGCCCCATTTGGGGGGGTGAGCAGTTCTTC	CASSPIWGGEQFF
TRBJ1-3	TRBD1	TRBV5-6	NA	TGTGCCAGCAGCTTGGGGACAGGGAGTCGCACCATATATTTT	CASSLGTGSRTIYF
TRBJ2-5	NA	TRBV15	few	TGTGCCACCAGCAGAGTTGGGCCCCAGGGGGAGACCCAGTACTTC	CATSRVGPQGETQYF
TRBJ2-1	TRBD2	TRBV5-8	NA	TGTGCCAGCGAAAAGAACTGGGTGGGACTAGCGGGGAAAAATGAGCAGTTCTTC	CASEKNWVGLAGKNEQFF
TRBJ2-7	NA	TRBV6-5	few	TGTGCCAGCAGTTACGGGGTCGGGGTGTACGAGCAGTACTTC	CASSYGVGVYEQYF
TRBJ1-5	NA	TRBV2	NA	TGTGCCAGCAGTGAACAGGGGCAGGGTCAGCCCCAGCATTTT	CASSEQGQGQPQHF
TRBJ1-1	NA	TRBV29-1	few	TGCAGCGTCGACGGGGGAGGGGGCACTGAAGCTTTCTTT	CSVDGGGGTEAFF
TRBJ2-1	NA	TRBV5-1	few	TGCGCCAGCAGCTTGGCAGGGTGGCCCTACAATGAGCAGTTCTTC	CASSLAGWPYNEQFF
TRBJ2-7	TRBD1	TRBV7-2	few	TGTGCCAGCAGCTTACGCCGACAGGGGGGTTCGGGTTGGGAGCAGTACTTC	CASSLRRQGGSGWEQYF
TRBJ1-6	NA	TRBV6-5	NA	TGTGCCAGCAGTTACTCAAAGTCTTATACGGGGTCACCCCTCCACTTT	CASSYSKSYTGSPLHF
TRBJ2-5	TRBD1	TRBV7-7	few	TGTGCCAGCAGCTCAACAGGGGGCAGTGAGACCCAGTACTTC	CASSSTGGSETQYF
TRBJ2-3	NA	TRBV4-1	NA	TGCGCCAGCAGCCAAGTAGGGGCTGGGGGCACAGATACGCAGTATTTT	CASSQVGAGGTDTQYF
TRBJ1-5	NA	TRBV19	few	TGTGCCAGTAGTATATTGGGGGCCGGTCAGCCCCAGCATTTT	CASSILGAGQPQHF